The entry that follows covers one TCR beta chain sequence. The target antigen is unknown. Data came from immunoSEQ multiplex PCR; TCRdb stores just in-frame clones and leaves some out. The table includes around 15,000 clones, roughly 50% detected once. The data were taken from a study of radiation and T cells in renal cell carcinoma. Treatment specified: 15 Gy SBRT to primary tumor, nephrectomy 4 weeks later. General study findings and limits: Dominant CDR3 motifs occupied more repertoire in irradiated than control tumors. Top tumor clonotypes rose in blood 2 weeks post-radiation, then contracted.

Trimming took 0 bases from V and 5 from J; bases not matched to a gene: 11. The CDR3 contains 17 residues. CDR1 and CDR2 from the germline V gene are LGHNA and YNFKEQ. Source: tumor tissue, taken from a patient whose treatment included radiotherapy and nephrectomy. This chain connects TRBV4-2 to TRBJ2-5, with 8 positions matching TRBD2. This TCR was recovered from a woman aged 60-75 years with renal cell carcinoma. The CDR3 DNA sequence: TGTGCCAGCAGCCAAGAGGGCACAGCGGGAGCTCGCGAGACCCAGTACTTC. Amino acid sequence: CASSQEGTAGARETQYF.